This T cell receptor beta chain was captured in a study of blood T cell repertoires in COVID-19. For the study at large: Acute and convalescent COVID-19 specimens originated in the United States, Italy and Spain. T cells, B-cell-depleted T cells, or PBMCs supplied cDNA or gDNA.

As originally analysed: Amplification with reference gene primers provided the estimates of nucleated cell counts. Method: immunoSEQ multiplex PCR; TCRdb's copy keeps in-frame clones and lacks some. That table is the source of V, J and clone size, and D and trimming were worked out from the DNA. Counted here are about 220,000 clones, about 79% occurring once; the ten biggest clones make up about 9%. Germline CDR1 reads MDHEN; CDR2 reads SYDVKM. This CDR3 contains 15 residues. V shed 7 bases, J shed 2 bases, and the junction held 6 bases outside the gene matches. Specimen: peripheral blood. The V call is TRBV28, the J call TRBJ2-3, with 10 bases identical to TRBD2. The receptor comes from a middle-aged man with active or convalescent COVID-19. CDR3 loop: CASKQRGGYTDTQYF. In nucleotides, the CDR3 is TGTGCCAGCAAGCAGCGGGGGGGATACACAGATACGCAGTATTTT.